The clone carrying this T cell receptor beta chain was detected a few times. The PCR was carried out with 60 Vbeta primers and 13 Jbeta primers. TCRdb's copy holds only in-frame clones and misses some; the assay was immunoSEQ multiplex PCR. Of about 150,000 clones listed, about 60% were seen once; the top ten hold roughly 7%. The CDR3 has 17 amino acids. The germline V and J ends were trimmed by 3 bases and 0 bases, with 15 bases remaining between them. Germline CDR1 reads MDHEN; CDR2 reads SYDVKM. The data derive from a study of cytomegalovirus exposure and HLA in healthy donors. At the level of the study: Among over 300 genotyped donors, 80% to 90% fell in the Caucasian-associated ancestry cluster.

This rearrangement joins TRBV28 to TRBJ2-4; D might be TRBD2 (5 bases). This sequence originates from a woman aged 55-69 years in good health and CMV-seropositive. Material for sequencing was PBMCs. CDR3 in DNA: TGTGCCAGCAGTTTCAATGGAGGAGGTCTAGCCAAAAACATTCAGTACTTC. Its protein product is CASSFNGGGLAKNIQYF.